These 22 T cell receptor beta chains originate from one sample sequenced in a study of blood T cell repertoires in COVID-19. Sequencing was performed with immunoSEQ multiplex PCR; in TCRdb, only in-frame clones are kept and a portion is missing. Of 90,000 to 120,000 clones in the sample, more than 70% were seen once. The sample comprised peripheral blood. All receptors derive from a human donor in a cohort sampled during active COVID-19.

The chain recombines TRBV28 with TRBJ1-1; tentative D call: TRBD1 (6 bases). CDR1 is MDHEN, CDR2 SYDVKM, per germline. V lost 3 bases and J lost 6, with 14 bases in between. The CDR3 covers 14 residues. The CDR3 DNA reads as TGTGCCAGCAGTTTCGGGGGGGCGATATCTGAAGCTTTCTTT. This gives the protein CASSFGGAISEAFF.

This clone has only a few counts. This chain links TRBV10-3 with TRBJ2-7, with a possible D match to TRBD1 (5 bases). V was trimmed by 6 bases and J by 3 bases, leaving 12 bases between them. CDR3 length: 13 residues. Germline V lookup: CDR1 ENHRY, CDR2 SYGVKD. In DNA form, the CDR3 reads TGTGCCATCAGCGGAGACAGAATCTACGAGCAGTACTTC. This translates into CAISGDRIYEQYF.

CDR3 residues: CAWSVTEYNEQFF. DNA of the CDR3: TGTGCCTGGAGTGTAACAGAATACAATGAGCAGTTCTTC. The J gene is TRBJ2-1, the V gene TRBV30; D uncertain. Germline assignment: CDR1 GTSNPN and CDR2 SVGIG (reference sequence). With 0 bases removed from V and 4 bases from J, the gap between germline ends came to 7 bases. CDR3 size: 13 residues.

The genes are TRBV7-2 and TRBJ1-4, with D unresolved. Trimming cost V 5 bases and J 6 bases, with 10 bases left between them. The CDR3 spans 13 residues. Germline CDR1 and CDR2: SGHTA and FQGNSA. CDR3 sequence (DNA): TGTGCCAGCAGCACTCGAGGGCATGAAAAACTGTTTTTT. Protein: CASSTRGHEKLFF.

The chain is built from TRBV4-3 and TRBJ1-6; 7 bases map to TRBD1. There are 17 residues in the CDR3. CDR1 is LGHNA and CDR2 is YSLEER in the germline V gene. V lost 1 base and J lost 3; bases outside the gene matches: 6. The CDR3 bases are TGCGCCAGCAGCCAAGTGTTGGGACAGAGCTATAATTCACCCCTCCACTTT. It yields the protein CASSQVLGQSYNSPLHF.

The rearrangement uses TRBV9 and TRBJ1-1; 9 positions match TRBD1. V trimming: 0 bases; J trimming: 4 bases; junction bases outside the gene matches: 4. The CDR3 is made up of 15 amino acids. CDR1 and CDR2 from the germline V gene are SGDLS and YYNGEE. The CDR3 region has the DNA TGTGCCAGCAGCGTAGTGGTACAGGGGGCCACTGAAGCTTTCTTT. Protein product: CASSVVVQGATEAFF.

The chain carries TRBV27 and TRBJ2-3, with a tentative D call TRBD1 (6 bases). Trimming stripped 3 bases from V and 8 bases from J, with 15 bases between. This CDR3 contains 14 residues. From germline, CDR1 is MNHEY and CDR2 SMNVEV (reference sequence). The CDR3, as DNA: TGTGCCAGCAGTTTCGGACAGAGGCTAGGTACGCAGTATTTT. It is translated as CASSFGQRLGTQYF.

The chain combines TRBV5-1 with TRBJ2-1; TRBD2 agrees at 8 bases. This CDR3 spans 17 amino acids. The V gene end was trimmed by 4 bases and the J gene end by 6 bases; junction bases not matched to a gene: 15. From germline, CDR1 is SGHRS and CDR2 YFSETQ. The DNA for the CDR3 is TGCGCCAGCAGCCCGGAGGGTAGCGGGACTGTCCCCAATGAGCAGTTCTTC. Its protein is CASSPEGSGTVPNEQFF.

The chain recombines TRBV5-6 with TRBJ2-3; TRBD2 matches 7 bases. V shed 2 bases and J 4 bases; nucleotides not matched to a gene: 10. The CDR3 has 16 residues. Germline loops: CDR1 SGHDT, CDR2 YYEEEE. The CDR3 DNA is TGTGCCAGCAGCTTTAAGGGAAACCGGGAGGCAGATACGCAGTATTTT. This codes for CASSFKGNREADTQYF.

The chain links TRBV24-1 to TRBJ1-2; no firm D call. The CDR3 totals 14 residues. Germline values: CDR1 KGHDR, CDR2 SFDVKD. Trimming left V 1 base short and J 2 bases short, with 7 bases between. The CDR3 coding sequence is TGTGCCACCAGTGATTTTAACAGCAACTATGGCTACACCTTC. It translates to CATSDFNSNYGYTF.

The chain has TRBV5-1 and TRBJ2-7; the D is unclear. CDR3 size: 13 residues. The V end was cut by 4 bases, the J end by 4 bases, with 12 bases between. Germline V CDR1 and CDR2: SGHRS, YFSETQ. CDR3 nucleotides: TGCGCCAGCAGCCCCGAACTTGGTTACGAGCAGTACTTC. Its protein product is CASSPELGYEQYF.

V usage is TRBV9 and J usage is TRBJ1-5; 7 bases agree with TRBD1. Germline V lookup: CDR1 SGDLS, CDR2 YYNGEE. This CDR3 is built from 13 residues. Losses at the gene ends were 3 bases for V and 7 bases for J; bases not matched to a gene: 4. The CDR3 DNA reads TGTGCCAGCAGCGCGGGAGGGGGCCAGCCCCAGCATTTT. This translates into CASSAGGGQPQHF.

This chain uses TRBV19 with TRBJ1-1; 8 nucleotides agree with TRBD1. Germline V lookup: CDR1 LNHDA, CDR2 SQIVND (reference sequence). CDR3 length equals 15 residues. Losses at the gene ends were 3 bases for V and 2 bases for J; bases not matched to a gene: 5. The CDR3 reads CASSIQGAGNTEAFF. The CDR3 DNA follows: TGTGCCAGTAGTATCCAGGGGGCGGGAAACACTGAAGCTTTCTTT.

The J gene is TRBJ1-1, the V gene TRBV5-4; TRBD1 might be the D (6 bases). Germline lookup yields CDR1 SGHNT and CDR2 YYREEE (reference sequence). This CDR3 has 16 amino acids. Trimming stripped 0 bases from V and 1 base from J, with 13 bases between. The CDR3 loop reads CASSLAKGVQNTEAFF. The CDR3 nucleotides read TGTGCCAGCAGCTTGGCGAAGGGGGTTCAGAACACTGAAGCTTTCTTT.

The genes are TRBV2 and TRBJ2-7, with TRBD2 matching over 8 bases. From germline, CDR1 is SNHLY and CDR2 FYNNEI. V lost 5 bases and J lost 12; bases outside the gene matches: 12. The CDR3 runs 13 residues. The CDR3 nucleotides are TGTGCCAGCAGTCCCGGGACTAGTTGGTTTTCGTACTTC. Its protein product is CASSPGTSWFSYF.

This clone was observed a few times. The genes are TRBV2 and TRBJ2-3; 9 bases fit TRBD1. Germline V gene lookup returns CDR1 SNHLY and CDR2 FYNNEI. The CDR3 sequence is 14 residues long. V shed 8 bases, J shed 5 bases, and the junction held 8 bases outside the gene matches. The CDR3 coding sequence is TGTGCCAGCTTTGGACAGGGGCCTGGAGATACGCAGTATTTT. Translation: CASFGQGPGDTQYF.

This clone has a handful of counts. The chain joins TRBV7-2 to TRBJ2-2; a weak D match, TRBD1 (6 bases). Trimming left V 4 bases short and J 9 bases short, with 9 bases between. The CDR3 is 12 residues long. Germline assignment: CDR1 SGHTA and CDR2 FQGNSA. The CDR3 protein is CASSSQGRELFF. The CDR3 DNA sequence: TGTGCCAGCAGCTCACAGGGTCGGGAGCTGTTTTTT.

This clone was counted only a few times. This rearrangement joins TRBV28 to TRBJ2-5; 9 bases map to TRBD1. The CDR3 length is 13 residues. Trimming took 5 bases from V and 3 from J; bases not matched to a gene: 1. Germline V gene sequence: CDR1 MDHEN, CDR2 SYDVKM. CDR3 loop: CASSRTGEETQYF. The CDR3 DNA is TGTGCCAGCAGTCGGACAGGGGAAGAGACCCAGTACTTC. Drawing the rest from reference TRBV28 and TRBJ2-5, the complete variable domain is DVKVTQSSRYLVKRTGEKVFLECVQDMDHENMFWYRQDPGLGLRLIYFSYDVKMKEKGDIPEGYSVSREKKERFSLILESASTNQTSMYLCASSRTGEETQYFGPGTRLLVL.

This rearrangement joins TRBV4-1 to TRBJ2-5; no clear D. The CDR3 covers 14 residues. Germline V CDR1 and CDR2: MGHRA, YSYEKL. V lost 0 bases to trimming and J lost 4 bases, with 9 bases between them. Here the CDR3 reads CASSQDGLVETQYF. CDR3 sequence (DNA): TGCGCCAGCAGCCAAGATGGCCTGGTAGAGACCCAGTACTTC.

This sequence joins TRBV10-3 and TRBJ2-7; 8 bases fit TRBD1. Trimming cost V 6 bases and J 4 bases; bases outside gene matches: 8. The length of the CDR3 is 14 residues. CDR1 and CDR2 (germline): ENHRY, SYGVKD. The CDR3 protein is CAISAGTGVYEQYV. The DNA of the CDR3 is TGTGCCATCAGCGCCGGGACAGGCGTTTACGAGCAGTACGTC.

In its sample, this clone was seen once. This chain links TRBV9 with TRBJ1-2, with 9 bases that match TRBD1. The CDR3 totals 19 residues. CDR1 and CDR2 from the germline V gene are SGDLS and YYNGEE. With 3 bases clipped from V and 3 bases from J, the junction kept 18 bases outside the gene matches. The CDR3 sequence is CASSAEAGDRALHDYGYTF. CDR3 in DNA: TGTGCCAGCAGCGCCGAGGCAGGGGACAGGGCCCTTCACGACTATGGCTACACCTTC.

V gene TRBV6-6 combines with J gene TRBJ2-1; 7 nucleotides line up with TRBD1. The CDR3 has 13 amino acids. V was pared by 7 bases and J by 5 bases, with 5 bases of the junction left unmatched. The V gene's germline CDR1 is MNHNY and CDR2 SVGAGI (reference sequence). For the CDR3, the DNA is TGTGCCAGCAACGACAGGGTTAACAATGAGCAGTTCTTC. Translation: CASNDRVNNEQFF.